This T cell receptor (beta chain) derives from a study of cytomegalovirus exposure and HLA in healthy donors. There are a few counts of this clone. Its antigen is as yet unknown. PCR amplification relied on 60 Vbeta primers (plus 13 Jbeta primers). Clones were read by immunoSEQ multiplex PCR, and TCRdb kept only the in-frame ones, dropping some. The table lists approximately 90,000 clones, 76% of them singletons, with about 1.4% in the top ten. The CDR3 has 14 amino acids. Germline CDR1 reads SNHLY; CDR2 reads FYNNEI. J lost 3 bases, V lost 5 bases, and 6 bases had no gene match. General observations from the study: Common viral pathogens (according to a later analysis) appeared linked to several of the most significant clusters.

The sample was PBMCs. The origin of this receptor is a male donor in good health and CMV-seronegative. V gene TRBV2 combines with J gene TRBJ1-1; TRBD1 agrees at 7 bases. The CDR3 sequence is CASSMTGRDTEAFF. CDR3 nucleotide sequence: TGTGCCAGCAGTATGACAGGGCGAGACACTGAAGCTTTCTTT.